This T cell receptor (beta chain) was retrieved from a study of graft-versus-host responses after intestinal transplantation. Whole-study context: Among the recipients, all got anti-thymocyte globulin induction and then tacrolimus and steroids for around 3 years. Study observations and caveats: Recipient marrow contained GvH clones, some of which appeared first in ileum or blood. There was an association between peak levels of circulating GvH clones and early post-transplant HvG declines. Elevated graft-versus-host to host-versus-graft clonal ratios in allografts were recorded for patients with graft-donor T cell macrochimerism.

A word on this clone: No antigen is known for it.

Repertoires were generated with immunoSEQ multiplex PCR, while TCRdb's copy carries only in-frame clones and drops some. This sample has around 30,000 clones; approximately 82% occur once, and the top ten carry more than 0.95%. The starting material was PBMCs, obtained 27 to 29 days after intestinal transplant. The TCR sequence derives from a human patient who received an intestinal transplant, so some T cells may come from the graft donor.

CDR3 DNA: TGTGCCAGCAGCTTAGAGGGAGCATCAGATACGCAGTATTTT. This encodes CASSLEGASDTQYF. This rearrangement joins TRBV11-2 to TRBJ2-3; maybe TRBD2 (5 bases). Germline lookup yields CDR1 SGHAT and CDR2 FQNNGV. Trimming left V 0 bases short and J 4 bases short, with 8 bases between. This CDR3 is built from 14 residues.